The T cell receptor beta chain described here comes from a study of blood T cell repertoires in COVID-19. V was trimmed by 3 bases and J by 0 bases, leaving 4 bases between them. The CDR3 is 13 amino acids. The germline CDR1 and CDR2 sequences are SNHLY and FYNNEI. The repertoire was sequenced with immunoSEQ multiplex PCR; TCRdb's copy has only in-frame clones and lacks some. This sample has 110,000 to 150,000 clones, with about 80% found just once. The V call is TRBV2, the J call TRBJ2-3; D gene uncertain. The sample comprised peripheral blood. The TCR was taken from a human donor in a cohort sampled during active COVID-19. The chain's CDR3 is CASSEESTDTQYF. CDR3 nucleotides: TGTGCCAGCAGTGAGGAGAGCACAGATACGCAGTATTTT.